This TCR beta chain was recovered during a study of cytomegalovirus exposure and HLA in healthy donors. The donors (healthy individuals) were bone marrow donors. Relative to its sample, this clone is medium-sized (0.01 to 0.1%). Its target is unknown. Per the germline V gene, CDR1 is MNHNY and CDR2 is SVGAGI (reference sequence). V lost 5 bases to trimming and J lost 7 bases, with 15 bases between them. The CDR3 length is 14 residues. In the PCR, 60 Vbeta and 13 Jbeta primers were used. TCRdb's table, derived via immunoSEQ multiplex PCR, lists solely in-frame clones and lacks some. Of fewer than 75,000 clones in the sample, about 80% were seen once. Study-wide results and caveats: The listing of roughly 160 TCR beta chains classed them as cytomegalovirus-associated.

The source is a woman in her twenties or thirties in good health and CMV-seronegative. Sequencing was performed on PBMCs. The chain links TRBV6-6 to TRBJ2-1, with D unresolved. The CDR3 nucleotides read TGTGCCAGCAGTCCCGCGGTTGACCGTAATGAGCAGTTCTTC. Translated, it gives CASSPAVDRNEQFF.